This passage covers 21 T cell receptor beta chains from one sample sequenced in a study of siplizumab effects on memory and regulatory T cells. The repertoire was sequenced with immunoSEQ multiplex PCR; TCRdb's copy has only in-frame clones and lacks some. The table lists 62,000 or so clones, roughly 83% of them singletons, with roughly 3.8% in the top ten. The sequencing sample was made of memory CD4+ T cells sorted from blood. The receptor set was obtained from a human donor in good health.

In DNA form, the CDR3 reads TGCGCCAGCAGCCAAGTCGGAGGGCCCTCTGGAAACACCATATATTTT. Translation gives CASSQVGGPSGNTIYF. The J gene is TRBJ1-3, the V gene TRBV4-1, with no clear D. CDR3 size: 16 residues. Trimming removed 1 base at V and 0 bases at J, with 10 bases between. Germline V lookup: CDR1 MGHRA, CDR2 YSYEKL.

Notes on this clone: The junction shows a germline mismatch at one end, possibly a read error. The rearrangement links TRBV7-7 to TRBJ2-3; 7 bases are a match to TRBD1. This CDR3 is 14 amino acids long. CDR1 and CDR2 (germline): SSHAT, FNYEAQ (reference sequence). The CDR3 reads CASSPGTVTDTQYF. CDR3 nucleotides: TGTGCTAGCAGCCCCGGGACAGTCACAGATACGCAGTATTTT.

For this clone: The sample has other DNA sequences that encode this CDR3 too. The chain couples TRBV6-5 to TRBJ1-1; D is ambiguous. Germline assignment: CDR1 MNHEY and CDR2 SVGAGI. V gave up 4 bases and J gave up 3 bases, with 12 bases separating them. There are 14 residues in the CDR3. CDR3: CASSLWTGDTEAFF. The CDR3 DNA reads as TGTGCCAGCAGTTTATGGACCGGGGACACTGAAGCTTTCTTT.

This chain connects TRBV7-2 to TRBJ2-4; tentatively, D is TRBD1 (5 bases). Trimming left V 7 bases short and J 5 bases short, with 15 bases between. This CDR3 region has 14 residues. Germline lookup yields CDR1 SGHTA and CDR2 FQGNSA. The CDR3 region is CASNQRGLENIQYF. The CDR3 DNA sequence: TGTGCCAGCAACCAAAGGGGTTTGGAAAACATTCAGTACTTC.

The chain joins TRBV19 to TRBJ1-2; no firm D call. The germline V gene has CDR1 LNHDA and CDR2 SQIVND (reference sequence). Trimming shortened V by 5 bases and J by 8 bases, and 15 bases separated the two germline ends. This CDR3 is built from 13 residues. For the CDR3, the DNA is TGTGCCAGTAGTGGCCTATCCTCGGGAGGCTACACCTTC. It codes for CASSGLSSGGYTF.

This clone has a single count. The CDR3 protein is CAWSGSGGDTQYF. The CDR3 nucleotides are TGTGCCTGGAGTGGTTCAGGAGGGGATACGCAGTATTTT. The rearrangement links TRBV30 to TRBJ2-3; D possibly corresponds to TRBD2 (6 bases). Trimming took off 1 base at V and 6 bases at J, with 11 bases between the two ends. The germline gives CDR1 GTSNPN, CDR2 SVGIG (reference sequence). The CDR3 totals 13 residues.

The CDR3 loop reads CASSLFHRGQEPGYTF. The CDR3 DNA is TGTGCCAGCAGTTTATTTCACAGGGGGCAAGAGCCTGGCTACACCTTC. This chain connects TRBV28 to TRBJ1-2; 9 positions agree with TRBD1. The length of the CDR3 is 16 residues. Trimming cost V 1 base and J 7 bases; bases outside gene matches: 10. CDR1 is MDHEN and CDR2 is SYDVKM in the germline V gene.

For this clone: Because the CDR3 is missing its conserved closing phenylalanine or tryptophan, this is likely a read error. The chain employs TRBV10-3 and TRBJ1-2; D may be TRBD1 (6 bases). The V gene lost 4 bases and the J gene lost 4 bases, with 7 bases spanning the gap. The germline gives CDR1 ENHRY, CDR2 SYGVKD. The CDR3 runs 12 residues. CDR3 residues: CAISADSYGYTL. The CDR3 nucleotides read TGTGCCATCAGTGCGGACAGCTATGGCTACACCCTC.

The chain couples TRBV29-1 to TRBJ1-1; 9 positions match TRBD1. V shed 4 bases, J shed 0 bases, and the junction held 6 bases outside the gene matches. This CDR3 spans 15 amino acids. Germline V gene data show CDR1 as SQVTM and CDR2 as ANQGSEA. DNA of the CDR3: TGCAGCGTTGGTCCGGGACAGGGTTTGAACACTGAAGCTTTCTTT. Translation gives CSVGPGQGLNTEAFF.

This clone was recorded only once. The genes are TRBV6-6 and TRBJ1-2; TRBD1 matches 10 bases. V lost 10 bases to trimming and J lost 8 bases; unmatched junction nucleotides: 10. Germline loops: CDR1 MNHNY, CDR2 SVGAGI (reference sequence). The CDR3 is 13 residues long. For the CDR3, the DNA is TGTGCCACCCGACAGGGGGCGGCGGGAGGCTACACCTTC. It translates to CATRQGAAGGYTF.

The gene calls are TRBV7-8 and TRBJ2-3, with a possible D match to TRBD1 (6 bases). V was clipped by 5 bases and J by 6 bases, with 12 bases between them. Germline CDR1 reads SGHVS; CDR2 reads FQNEAQ. The CDR3 consists of 13 residues. CDR3 sequence (DNA): TGTGCCAGCAGCCTCCACAGGGCCGATACGCAGTATTTT. Translation gives CASSLHRADTQYF.

In regard to this clone: Distinct nucleotide sequences in the sample also encode this CDR3. The genes are TRBV5-6 and TRBJ2-7, with D unresolved. Deletions cut 0 bases from V and 3 bases from J, with 4 bases between. Germline lookup yields CDR1 SGHDT and CDR2 YYEEEE. The CDR3 has 12 amino acids. The DNA for the CDR3 is TGTGCCAGCAGCTTGGGGAACTACGAGCAGTACTTC. Its protein is CASSLGNYEQYF. The full variable domain, completed using reference TRBV5-6 and TRBJ2-7, is DAGVTQSPTHLIKTRGQQVTLRCSPKSGHDTVSWYQQALGQGPQFIFQYYEEEERQRGNFPDRFSGHQFPNYSSELNVNALLLGDSALYLCASSLGNYEQYFGPGTRLTVT.

The V gene is TRBV5-1, the J gene TRBJ2-5, with a tentative D call TRBD2 (6 bases). The CDR3 is 16 amino acids. Trimming took 3 bases from V and 2 from J, leaving 17 bases between them. Germline assignment: CDR1 SGHRS and CDR2 YFSETQ. As DNA, the CDR3 is TGCGCCAGCAGCTCGGACGGCTGGGGGGTACAAGAGACCCAGTACTTC. It yields the protein CASSSDGWGVQETQYF.

This clone has only one observation. The genes are TRBV6-5 and TRBJ2-5; 8 bases agree with TRBD1. Germline CDR1 and CDR2: MNHEY and SVGAGI. J was trimmed by 5 bases and V by 3 bases; bases with no gene match: 2. There are 13 residues in the CDR3. The CDR3 DNA reads as TGTGCCAGCAGTTATTACAGGGGGGAGACCCAGTACTTC. Protein: CASSYYRGETQYF.

The V and J genes are TRBV11-1 and TRBJ1-2; 9 nucleotides align to TRBD1. V shed 7 bases and J 7 bases; nucleotides not matched to a gene: 16. Germline V CDR1 and CDR2: SGHAT, FQDESV (reference sequence). This CDR3 comprises 16 residues. The DNA of the CDR3 is TGTGCCAGCACCCGATCCACCGGGACAGGGTTTAGTGGCTACACCTTC. As protein: CASTRSTGTGFSGYTF. Using reference TRBV11-1 and TRBJ1-2 for the parts outside the CDR3, the full variable domain is EAEVAQSPRYKITEKSQAVAFWCDPISGHATLYWYRQILGQGPELLVQFQDESVVDDSQLPKDRFSAERLKGVDSTLKIQPAELGDSAMYLCASTRSTGTGFSGYTFGSGTRLTVV.

The chain has TRBV5-1 and TRBJ2-7; TRBD1 or TRBD2 may be the D gene (6 bases each). Germline-derived CDR1 and CDR2 are SGHRS and YFSETQ. Trimming cost V 3 bases and J 3 bases, with 10 bases left between them. The CDR3 spans 13 residues. The CDR3 protein is CASSSGANYEQYF. In DNA form, the CDR3 reads TGCGCCAGCAGCTCGGGGGCAAACTACGAGCAGTACTTC.

V is TRBV6-5 and J is TRBJ2-5, with 8 nucleotides matching TRBD2. J gave up 5 bases and V 4 bases, and 6 bases lay outside the gene matches. This CDR3 contains 14 residues. Looked up from germline, CDR1 is MNHEY and CDR2 is SVGAGI. This chain's CDR3 is CASSSTSGAETQYF. The DNA for the CDR3 is TGTGCCAGCAGTTCCACTAGCGGCGCGGAGACCCAGTACTTC.

The V gene is TRBV19, the J gene TRBJ2-5; the D gene is possibly TRBD1 (5 bases). Germline-derived CDR1 and CDR2 are LNHDA and SQIVND (reference sequence). CDR3 length: 13 residues. V lost 3 bases, J lost 11 bases, and 16 bases lay in between. CDR3 DNA sequence: TGTGCCAGTAGTATTGACAGCTCAACCCCTCAGTACTTC. This gives the protein CASSIDSSTPQYF.

This clone has a single count. The genes are TRBV7-2 and TRBJ2-2; perhaps TRBD1 as D (5 bases). This CDR3 spans 16 amino acids. Trimming stripped 5 bases from V and 8 bases from J, with 21 bases between. Germline CDR1 reads SGHTA; CDR2 reads FQGNSA. In DNA form, the CDR3 reads TGTGCCAGCAGCCCGAGACACCAGACAGTAGGGGGGGAGCTGTTTTTT. Its translation: CASSPRHQTVGGELFF.

The chain joins TRBV30 to TRBJ1-5, with 7 bases identical to TRBD1. This CDR3 is 12 amino acids long. Per germline, CDR1 GTSNPN and CDR2 SVGIG (reference sequence). After removal of 0 bases from V and 11 bases from J, the junction contained 4 bases not matched to a gene. DNA for the CDR3: TGTGCCTGGAGTGTACAGGGGTTCGCCCAGCATTTT. Protein sequence: CAWSVQGFAQHF.

This rearrangement joins TRBV5-4 to TRBJ2-1; 12 bases fit TRBD2. Germline CDR1 and CDR2: SGHNT and YYREEE (reference sequence). There are 15 residues in the CDR3. V was pared by 1 base and J by 8 bases, with 4 bases of the junction left unmatched. The CDR3: CASSLRLAGGDEQFF. The CDR3 region has the DNA TGTGCCAGCAGCTTGAGGCTAGCGGGAGGGGATGAGCAGTTCTTC.